The sequence of this TCR beta chain was determined in a study of post-analysis software for immune sequencing data. Across the study: Included courses were relapsing-remitting and secondary progressive multiple sclerosis; progressive-relapsing multiple sclerosis was also included.

Carried by the TCR beta cDNA libraries were unique molecular identifiers. TCRdb processed the PCR reads anew with MiXCR; each CDR3 protein has one entry. The sample consists of roughly 400,000 distinct CDR3 sequences, 39% of them appearing once. Study findings and constraints: Multiple sclerosis patients showed significantly lower normalized Chao1 diversity than controls did. Strong co-clustering by F measure linked samples that shared a preparation batch.

In its sample, this clonotype was seen many times. Its cognate antigen is unknown. This TCR was sampled from a girl aged 2-10 years with multiple sclerosis. The sample consisted of blood.

The CDR3 sequence: CATSREGPGETQYF. The CDR3 nucleotides read TGTGCCACCAGCAGAGAGGGCCCAGGGGAGACCCAGTACTTC. The chain couples TRBV15 to TRBJ2-5, with D perhaps matching TRBD1 (5 bases). The CDR3 covers 14 residues. Trimming cost V 0 bases and J 5 bases, with 10 bases left between them. Germline V lookup: CDR1 LNHNV, CDR2 YYDKDF (reference sequence).